The rows below give T cell receptor beta chains drawn from one sample of a study of blood T cell repertoires in COVID-19. Generated by immunoSEQ multiplex PCR, the TCRdb table keeps only in-frame clones and is missing some. The sample records some 270,000 clones, around 90% being singletons. The sample consisted of PBMCs or T cells enriched from blood (not recorded which). The receptors here all came from a woman aged 40 to 50 who had recovered from COVID-19. The CDR3 runs from the conserved cysteine through the conserved F or W. The D gene is left open where the match is weak. Clone size is stated in some rows and not others, as once, few, many or a class when expanded.

TGTGCCAGCAGTTACCCGGGACTAGCCGGCTCCGGGGAGCTGTTTTTT CASSYPGLAGSGELFF TRBV6-5 TRBD2 TRBJ2-2 NA
TGTGCCATCAGTGATAAGGGGGCCGCATCGACTGAAGCTTTCTTT CAISDKGAASTEAFF TRBV10-3 TRBD1 TRBJ1-1 NA
TGTGCCTGGGGAGGGGCACCTCCCCCTCTCCACTTT CAWGGAPPPLHF TRBV30 NA TRBJ1-6 NA
TGTGCCAGTAGCCCGACCCCCAGGGGCACTGAAGCTTTCTTT CASSPTPRGTEAFF TRBV19 NA TRBJ1-1 NA
TGCGCCAGCAGCCCTATTTGGGGGCGACAGGGGGCCTACGAGCAGTACTTC CASSPIWGRQGAYEQYF TRBV4-1 TRBD1 TRBJ2-7 NA
TGTGCCAGCAGTGAATCTATAGGGGGCACCGGGGAGCTGTTTTTT CASSESIGGTGELFF TRBV6-1 NA TRBJ2-2 NA
TGCACCAGCAGCCCTTCTCCCGCTCCGGGACAGGGACCGTTTAAAGAGACCCAGTACTTC CTSSPSPAPGQGPFKETQYF TRBV1 NA TRBJ2-5 few
TGTGCCAGCAGGTTCCGGTTGGGCAGCTCGAACACTGAAGCTTTCTTT CASRFRLGSSNTEAFF TRBV5-6 NA TRBJ1-1 NA
TGTGCCAGCTCACAAGAAACAGGGTTCAGGGGCGAGCAGTACTTC CASSQETGFRGEQYF TRBV18 NA TRBJ2-7 NA
TGTGCCAGCTCACCAGTACAGGGAAAGGGGACTGAAGCTTTCTTT CASSPVQGKGTEAFF TRBV18 NA TRBJ1-1 NA
TGTGCCAGCAGCCCCGGGACTAGCGGGAGGGCCTACAATGAGCAGTTCTTC CASSPGTSGRAYNEQFF TRBV11-2 TRBD2 TRBJ2-1 once
TGTGCCAGCAGCCAAAGGACTAGCAGGGAGACCCAGTACTTC CASSQRTSRETQYF TRBV3-1/TRBV3-2 TRBD2 TRBJ2-5 once
TGTGCCAGCAGGAGCTATAATTCACCCCTCCACTTT CASRSYNSPLHF TRBV6-5 NA TRBJ1-6 NA
TGTGCCAACAGGGTAGGGGGAAACTATGGCTACACCTTC CANRVGGNYGYTF TRBV27 NA TRBJ1-2 NA
TGTGCCAGCAGCCAAGTCGGCGGCGCGGGACAGGGGGGCTTTGGCTACACCTTC CASSQVGGAGQGGFGYTF TRBV14 TRBD1 TRBJ1-2 NA
TGCGCCAGCAGCTCGACCTCAGGGGGCACTGAAGCTTTCTTT CASSSTSGGTEAFF TRBV5-1 TRBD1 TRBJ1-1 NA
TGTGCCAGCAGCCAAGATCTTCGGCTAGTCGGTGCAGATACGCAGTATTTT CASSQDLRLVGADTQYF TRBV4-2 NA TRBJ2-3 NA
TGTGCCAGCAGCTCCGACAGGGGCGGGAAGCAGTACTTC CASSSDRGGKQYF TRBV5-6 TRBD1 TRBJ2-7 NA
TGTGCCAGTAGTAGGGACAGGGCGGGGGGTCAGCCCCAGCATTTT CASSRDRAGGQPQHF TRBV19 TRBD1 TRBJ1-5 NA
TGTGCCAGTAGCCTGACTAGCGGGCTCACAGATACGCAGTATTTT CASSLTSGLTDTQYF TRBV19 TRBD2 TRBJ2-3 once
TGTGCCAGTAGTCCCCGAGTAGAATTCAGGGGCCACGAGCAGTACTTC CASSPRVEFRGHEQYF TRBV19 NA TRBJ2-7 NA
TGTGCCAGTAAGGGGGGGGCAGGGTTTGTTGAGCAGTTCTTC CASKGGAGFVEQFF TRBV19 NA TRBJ2-1 NA
TGTGCCAGTAGTATATCGGACACACCATATAGCAATCAGCCCCAGCATTTT CASSISDTPYSNQPQHF TRBV19 NA TRBJ1-5 NA
TGTGCCAGCAGTAGAGAAATTCCGGGACAGAATAATTCACCCCTCCACTTT CASSREIPGQNNSPLHF TRBV27 TRBD1 TRBJ1-6 once
TGTGCCAGCCTGAGGGTCAGTAATTCTGAGACCCAGTACTTC CASLRVSNSETQYF TRBV6-5 NA TRBJ2-5 NA
TGTGCCAGCCGCCTTCGCGATGAGCAGTTCTTC CASRLRDEQFF TRBV12-3/TRBV12-4 NA TRBJ2-1 NA
TGTGCCAGCAGCTCGAAGCGGGGGGACCAAGAGACCCAGTACTTC CASSSKRGDQETQYF TRBV5-4 TRBD2 TRBJ2-5 NA
TGCAGCGTTGCGGTGGGGGCCAGGGAGACCCAGTACTTC CSVAVGARETQYF TRBV29-1 NA TRBJ2-5 NA
TGTGCCAGCAGCTCATCCGGCGGTCCTGGGGCCAACGTCCTGACTTTC CASSSSGGPGANVLTF TRBV4-2 NA TRBJ2-6 NA
TGTGCCAGCAGCTCAACAGCGAGCACAGATACGCAGTATTTT CASSSTASTDTQYF TRBV7-3 NA TRBJ2-3 NA
TGTGCCAGCTCACGAACGTTTAGCGACACCTACGAGCAGTACTTC CASSRTFSDTYEQYF TRBV18 NA TRBJ2-7 NA